The source of this T cell receptor beta chain is a study of vaccination and CD4 T cells after COVID-19. With respect to this clonotype: No antigen is known for it.

The study sequenced cultured CD4+ T cell DNA using the Oncomine TCR Beta short-read assay. TCRdb called the PCR reads again in MiXCR, with one record for every CDR3 protein. The sample lists around 19,000 distinct CDR3 sequences; 70% were seen once. Indicated treatment: roughly ten-day PBMC culture with coronavirus spike peptide pools or control peptides (ViraFEST assay). The TCR comes from a human donor who had recovered from COVID-19. What was sequenced was CD4+ T cells from blood, cultured in vitro.

CDR3: CASSFGGVRNTEAFF. The CDR3 bases are TGTGCCAGCAGTTTCGGTGGGGTAAGGAACACTGAAGCTTTCTTT. The V call is TRBV28, the J call TRBJ1-1; D is uncertain. The CDR3 length is 15 residues. Between the trimmed V and J ends, which lost 3 bases and 1 base, there was a span of 12 bases. Germline CDR1 MDHEN, CDR2 SYDVKM.